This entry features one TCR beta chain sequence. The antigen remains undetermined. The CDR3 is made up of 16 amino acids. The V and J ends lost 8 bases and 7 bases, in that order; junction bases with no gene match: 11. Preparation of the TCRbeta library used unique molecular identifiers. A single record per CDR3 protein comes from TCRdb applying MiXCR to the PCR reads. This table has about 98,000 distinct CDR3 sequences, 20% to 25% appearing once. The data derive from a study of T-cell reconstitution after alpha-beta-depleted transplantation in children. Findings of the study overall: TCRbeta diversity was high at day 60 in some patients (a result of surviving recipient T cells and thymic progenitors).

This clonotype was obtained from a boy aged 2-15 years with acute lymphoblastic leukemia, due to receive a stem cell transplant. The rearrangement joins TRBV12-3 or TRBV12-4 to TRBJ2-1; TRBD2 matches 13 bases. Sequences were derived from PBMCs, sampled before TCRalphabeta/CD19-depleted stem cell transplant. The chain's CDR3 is CASGLSGLAGRNEQFF. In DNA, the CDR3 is TGTGCCAGCGGGTTATCGGGACTAGCGGGAAGAAATGAGCAGTTCTTC.